The clone carrying this T cell receptor (beta chain) was detected ten times or more. What it binds is not known. The CDR3 consists of 12 residues. The germline V and J ends were trimmed by 3 bases and 3 bases, with 4 bases remaining between them. Germline lookup yields CDR1 KGHDR and CDR2 SFDVKD. This record comes from a study of T cells in Graves' hyperthyroidism and ophthalmopathy. Study-wide results and caveats: Most thyroid clonotypes that were expanded above 0.001 also turned up in blood. Ophthalmopathy, as predicted by the model, came a median about seven months after the prediction.

Each diagnosis drew on symptoms, thyroxine, TRAb, thyroid ultrasound and orbital computed tomography findings. Authors of the study amplified TCR beta CDR3 regions from RNA transcripts. First-round RT-PCR targeting the TCR CDR3 was performed with the HTBI primer set. TCRdb used MiXCR to reprocess the multiplex PCR reads, holding one entry per CDR3 protein. The top ten hold under 40% of the sample, which has about 270,000 distinct CDR3 sequences, roughly 22% seen once. The sequencing sample was made of blood. The V gene is TRBV24-1, the J gene TRBJ2-5; D is unclear. The receptor's source is a woman aged 35 to 49 with Graves' ophthalmopathy. CDR3 protein: CATSDPKETQYF. The CDR3 coding sequence is TGTGCCACCAGTGATCCAAAAGAGACCCAGTACTTC.